This TCR beta chain was recorded in a study of blood T cell repertoires in COVID-19. Germline V gene data show CDR1 as GTSNPN and CDR2 as SVGIG (reference sequence). The CDR3 extends over 12 amino acids. Profiled with immunoSEQ multiplex PCR; TCRdb holds only in-frame clones, not every one. The repertoire holds fewer than 450,000 clones, roughly 87% seen once, with roughly 1% in the top ten. Material for sequencing was PBMCs or T cells enriched from blood (not recorded which). The clonotype originates from a woman aged 25 to 39 who had recovered from COVID-19. The chain recombines TRBV30 with TRBJ2-7; a weak D match, TRBD2 (6 bases). The CDR3 DNA reads TGTGCTTACTACGGCGGGACCTACGAGCAGTACTTC. This codes for CAYYGGTYEQYF.